This is a list of T cell receptor beta chains from one sample in a study of radiotherapy plus CTLA-4 blockade in lung cancer. Some clones are missing from TCRdb's copy, which holds only in-frame ones; the method was immunoSEQ multiplex PCR. The sample carries roughly 110,000 clones, 70% to 90% recorded once. Sequencing used peripheral blood, obtained from a patient treated with radiotherapy plus ipilimumab. All receptors derive from a human donor with non-small cell lung cancer that progressed on radiotherapy plus ipilimumab. Some clones in this sample may be carry-over from other donors' samples. The CDR3 runs from the conserved cysteine through the conserved F or W. D genes are given only for firm matches. Only part of the rows carry a size: once, few, many, or a class if the clone is expanded.

V gene	D gene	clone size	J gene	CDR3 DNA	CDR3 protein
TRBV5-6	-	-	TRBJ2-7	TGTGCCAGCAGCAGGGGACCTCTCGAGCAGTACTTC	CASSRGPLEQYF
TRBV7-2	-	-	TRBJ1-2	TGTGCCAGCAGCTTAATGAGGGTCGGCTATGGCTACACCTTC	CASSLMRVGYGYTF
TRBV9	-	-	TRBJ2-7	TGTGCCAGCAGCGTAGGAGGGCAGGGGTACGAGCAGTACTTC	CASSVGGQGYEQYF
TRBV19	-	-	TRBJ1-6	TGTGCCAGTACAGTGAGAGTCTATAATTCACCCCTCCACTTT	CASTVRVYNSPLHF
TRBV5-1	-	once	TRBJ2-3	TGCGCCAGCAGCGCCGACGGGGGCGGGACAGATACGCAGTATTTT	CASSADGGGTDTQYF
TRBV28	-	-	TRBJ2-7	TGTGCCAGCACTCCTAGTCCCCCTACCTACGAGCAGTACTTC	CASTPSPPTYEQYF
TRBV5-1	-	-	TRBJ2-5	TGCGCCAGCAGCTTGGACGAGACCCAGTACTTC	CASSLDETQYF
TRBV10-3	-	-	TRBJ2-5	TGTGCCATCAGTGAGTCGCGGGTTGGAGAGACCCAGTACTTC	CAISESRVGETQYF
TRBV5-6	-	-	TRBJ2-7	TGTGCCAGCAGCTCAACGCCAGGGGCGAACGAGCAGTACTTC	CASSSTPGANEQYF
TRBV27	-	-	TRBJ1-2	TGTCTCGGAGGGACCGACTACACCTTC	CLGGTDYTF
TRBV4-2	-	-	TRBJ1-3	TGTGCCAGCAGCCAAGAACAGATCTCTGGAAACACCATATATTTT	CASSQEQISGNTIYF
TRBV2	TRBD1	-	TRBJ1-5	TGTGCCAGCAGTAAAGACAGGGGGTCGGCCCAGCATTTT	CASSKDRGSAQHF
TRBV7-2	-	-	TRBJ1-4	TGTGCCAGCAGCTTACCAGAAACTAATGAAAAACTGTTTTTT	CASSLPETNEKLFF
TRBV19	-	-	TRBJ1-2	TGTGCCAGTAGTCCAAACAGGAGAACCACCAACTATGGCTACACCTTC	CASSPNRRTTNYGYTF
TRBV27	-	once	TRBJ1-5	TGTGCCAGCAGTTTTGGGCTCGGGAGCAATCAGCCCCAGCATTTT	CASSFGLGSNQPQHF
TRBV6-5	TRBD2	-	TRBJ2-7	TGTGCCAGCGGGGATACTAGCGGGGCCTACGAGCAGTACTTC	CASGDTSGAYEQYF
TRBV9	-	-	TRBJ1-6	TGTGCCAGCAGCGTGGATCCACAGTTACAAGGTTCACCCCTCCACTTT	CASSVDPQLQGSPLHF
TRBV7-3	-	few	TRBJ2-2	TGTGCCAGCAGCTTCCAGGGAAGCGGGGAGCTGTTTTTT	CASSFQGSGELFF
TRBV14	-	-	TRBJ2-6	TGTGCCAGCAGCCCCCCCTCTGGGGCCAACGTCCTGACTTTC	CASSPPSGANVLTF
TRBV7-9	-	-	TRBJ1-4	TGTGCCAGCAGCCCCAAGGGTCCAGAAAAACTGTTTTTT	CASSPKGPEKLFF
TRBV7-2	-	-	TRBJ1-5	TGTGCCAGCAGCTTAAGGTTCAGGGGAAATCAGCCCCAGCATTTT	CASSLRFRGNQPQHF
TRBV5-6	-	once	TRBJ2-7	TGTGCCAGCAGCTTAGTCTCAGCTTCCTACGAGCAGTACTTC	CASSLVSASYEQYF
TRBV27	-	-	TRBJ1-1	TGTGCCAGCAGTTTACCGGGGTTGAACACTGAAGCTTTCTTT	CASSLPGLNTEAFF
TRBV4-2	-	-	TRBJ2-2	TGTGCCAGCAGCCAAGAATCCCCCGGGGGCGAGGGATACACCGGGGAGCTGTTTTTT	CASSQESPGGEGYTGELFF
TRBV4-3	-	-	TRBJ2-7	TGCGCCAGCAGCCAATTGCAAGCGGGCTCCTCCTACGAGCAGTACTTC	CASSQLQAGSSYEQYF
TRBV7-6	-	-	TRBJ1-3	TGTGCCAGCAGCTTAGGTAAAGGAAACACCATATATTTT	CASSLGKGNTIYF
TRBV18	-	-	TRBJ2-1	TGTGCCAGCTCCCACATTTCAAGCGGGTACAATGAGCAGTTCTTC	CASSHISSGYNEQFF
TRBV1	-	-	TRBJ2-5	TGCACCAGCCCCACCGGGTCTAGCGGGGACCAAGAGACCCAGTACTTC	CTSPTGSSGDQETQYF
TRBV6-4	-	-	TRBJ2-5	TGTGCCAGCAGTCCTTCAGGGGAAGGGACCCAGTACTTC	CASSPSGEGTQYF
TRBV13	-	-	TRBJ1-1	TGTGCCAGCAGCTTAGCGACAGCTTGGTTTGAAGCTTTCTTT	CASSLATAWFEAFF
TRBV28	TRBD2	-	TRBJ2-1	TGTGCCAGCAGTCAGTCAGCGGGGGGGAACAATGAGCAGTTCTTC	CASSQSAGGNNEQFF
TRBV5-4	TRBD2	-	TRBJ2-3	TGTGCCAGCAGCCGGCTGCGCGGGGGAGTCACAGATACGCAGTATTTT	CASSRLRGGVTDTQYF
TRBV9	TRBD2	-	TRBJ2-6	TGTGCCAGCAGCTTGGGACTAGCGGGGGCCCGTGTCCTGACTTTC	CASSLGLAGARVLTF
TRBV19	-	-	TRBJ1-3	TGTGCCAGTAGTTCCCGAAACACCATATATTTT	CASSSRNTIYF
TRBV27	-	once	TRBJ2-7	TGTGCCAGCAGTTCCCTCCGGGACACCCTCCCCGAGCAGTACTTC	CASSSLRDTLPEQYF
TRBV7-6	TRBD1	-	TRBJ2-2	TGTGCCAGCAGCTGGTGGACAGGGGAATCCGGGGAGCTGTTTTTT	CASSWWTGESGELFF
TRBV21-1	-	-	TRBJ2-7	TGTGCCAGCAGCAATTTCGTCTGCTACGAGCAGTACTTC	CASSNFVCYEQYF
TRBV6-1	-	-	TRBJ1-6	TGTGCCAGCAGTGGTGAGGACGGATCACCCCTCCACTTT	CASSGEDGSPLHF
TRBV2	-	-	TRBJ1-5	TGTGCCAGCAGTGAGCAGGGCTACGGTCAGCCCCAGCATTTT	CASSEQGYGQPQHF
TRBV27	-	-	TRBJ1-5	TGTGCCAGCAGTTTATCGCAGGCCGGTGGAGGTCAGCCCCAGCATTTT	CASSLSQAGGGQPQHF
TRBV18	-	-	TRBJ1-5	TGTGCCAGCTCACTGCGCGGACGGCCTGTGGGGCAGCCCCAGCATTTT	CASSLRGRPVGQPQHF
TRBV2	-	-	TRBJ2-2	TGTGCCAGCAGTGTCAGGACAGCTAACACCGGGGAGCTGTTTTTT	CASSVRTANTGELFF
TRBV6-5	-	once	TRBJ1-2	TGTGCCAGCAGAACCGGGATCTATGGCTACACCTTC	CASRTGIYGYTF
TRBV4-2	TRBD1	many	TRBJ1-6	TGTGCCAGCAGCCACCCGGACAGGGCGGATTCACCCCTCCACTTT	CASSHPDRADSPLHF
TRBV25-1	TRBD1	-	TRBJ2-2	TGTGCCAGCAGTGAATGGGACAGGGGAAACACCGGGGAGCTGTTTTTT	CASSEWDRGNTGELFF
TRBV27	TRBD1	-	TRBJ1-1	TGTGCCAGCAATATACAGGGGCCTACCAGTGAAGCTTTCTTT	CASNIQGPTSEAFF
TRBV5-1	TRBD2	-	TRBJ2-2	TGCGCCAGCAGCCTGGGACTAGCGGTGGACACCGGGGAGCTGTTTTTT	CASSLGLAVDTGELFF
TRBV5-1	-	-	TRBJ1-6	TGCGCCAGCAGCTTGTCTCATAGCAATTCACCCCTCCACTTT	CASSLSHSNSPLHF
TRBV5-1	-	-	TRBJ2-1	TGCGCCAGCAGCTTGAGTGGGGGCAGGTTCTTC	CASSLSGGRFF
TRBV28	TRBD1	-	TRBJ2-7	TGTGCCAGCAGTTCGGGACAGCCGTACGAGCAGTACTTC	CASSSGQPYEQYF
TRBV25-1	-	once	TRBJ2-3	TGTGCCAGCAGTGAATACTGGCAGGGACACACAGATACGCAGTATTTT	CASSEYWQGHTDTQYF
TRBV25-1	TRBD1	-	TRBJ1-4	TGTGCCACCGAACCATCTCCGGGACAGGTTAATGAAAAACTGTTTTTT	CATEPSPGQVNEKLFF
TRBV7-9	TRBD1	-	TRBJ2-7	TGTGCCAGCAGCTTTTATTCCGGGACAGGCACCTACGAGCAGTACTTC	CASSFYSGTGTYEQYF
TRBV29-1	TRBD2	-	TRBJ2-7	TGCAGCGTCCGTACTAGCGGGGGGATCTACGAGCAGTACTTC	CSVRTSGGIYEQYF
TRBV19	-	-	TRBJ1-1	TGTGCCAGTAGTATTCAGGGTGTGAACACTGAAGCTTTCTTT	CASSIQGVNTEAFF
TRBV6-6	-	-	TRBJ2-7	TGTGCCAGCAGTGGGGGCCGGACAAAGCTCTACGAGCAGTACTTC	CASSGGRTKLYEQYF
TRBV5-1	TRBD2	once	TRBJ2-3	TGCGCCAGCAGCTCGACTAGCGGGGGTGGGCGAACGCAGTATTTT	CASSSTSGGGRTQYF